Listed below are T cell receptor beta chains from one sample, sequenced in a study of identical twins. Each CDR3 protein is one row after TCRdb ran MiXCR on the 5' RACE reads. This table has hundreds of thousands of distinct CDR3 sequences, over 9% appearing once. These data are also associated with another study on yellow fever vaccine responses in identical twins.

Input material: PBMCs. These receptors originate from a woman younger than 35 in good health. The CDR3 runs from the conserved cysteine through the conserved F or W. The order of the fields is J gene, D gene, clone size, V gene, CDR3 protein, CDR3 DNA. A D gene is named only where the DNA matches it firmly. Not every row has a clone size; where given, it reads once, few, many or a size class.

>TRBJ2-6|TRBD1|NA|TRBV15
CATSGYRTGLSKGSGANVLTF
TGTGCCACCAGCGGATACCGGACAGGGCTTTCCAAGGGTTCTGGGGCCAACGTCCTGACTTTC
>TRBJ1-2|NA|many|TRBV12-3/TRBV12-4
CASRFLGGEDYGYTF
TGTGCCAGCAGATTCCTAGGGGGGGAAGACTATGGCTACACCTTC
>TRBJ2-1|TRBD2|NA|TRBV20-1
CSARVPSGRAGSYNEQFF
TGCAGTGCTAGAGTGCCTAGCGGGAGGGCCGGGTCCTACAATGAGCAGTTCTTC
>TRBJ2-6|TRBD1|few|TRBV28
CASSFHRDSPSGANVLTF
TGTGCCAGCAGTTTCCACCGGGACAGCCCCTCTGGGGCCAACGTCCTGACTTTC
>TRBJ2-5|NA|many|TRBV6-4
CASWERVQQETQYF
TGTGCCAGCTGGGAGCGGGTCCAACAAGAGACCCAGTACTTC
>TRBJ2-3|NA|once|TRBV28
CASSHTGVFFSTDTQYF
TGTGCCAGCAGTCATACCGGGGTATTTTTCAGCACAGATACGCAGTATTTT
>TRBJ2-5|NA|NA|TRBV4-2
CASGSSVGDVETQYF
TGTGCCAGCGGTAGCTCAGTTGGGGATGTGGAGACCCAGTACTTC
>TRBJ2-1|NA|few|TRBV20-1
CSARARDTYNEQFF
TGCAGTGCTAGAGCCCGTGACACGTACAATGAGCAGTTCTTC
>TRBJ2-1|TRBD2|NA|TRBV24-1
CATSLGTSGGYNEQFF
TGTGCCACCAGTCTCGGGACTAGCGGGGGTTACAATGAGCAGTTCTTC
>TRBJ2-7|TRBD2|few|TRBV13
CASSLAGLQYF
TGTGCCAGCAGTCTAGCGGGATTGCAGTACTTC
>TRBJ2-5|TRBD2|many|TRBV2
CASSDSGDQETQYF
TGTGCCAGCAGTGATAGCGGGGACCAAGAGACCCAGTACTTC
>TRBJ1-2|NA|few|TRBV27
CASSLSASNNYGYTF
TGTGCCAGCAGTTTATCGGCCTCCAATAACTATGGCTACACCTTC
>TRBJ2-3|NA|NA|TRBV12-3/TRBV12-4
CASRERDTQYF
TGTGCCAGCAGGGAGCGGGATACGCAGTATTTT
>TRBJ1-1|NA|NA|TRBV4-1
CASSQDWELGVTNTEAFF
TGCGCCAGCAGCCAAGATTGGGAACTGGGGGTCACCAACACTGAAGCTTTCTTT
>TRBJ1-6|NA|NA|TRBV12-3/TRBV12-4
CASTWGDMGLLHF
TGTGCCAGCACTTGGGGGGACATGGGCCTGCTCCACTTT
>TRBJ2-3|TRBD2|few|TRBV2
CASTELAGSTDTQYF
TGTGCCAGCACCGAACTAGCGGGGAGCACAGATACGCAGTATTTT
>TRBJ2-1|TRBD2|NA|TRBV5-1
CASSLGEREVGNEQFF
TGCGCCAGCAGCTTAGGAGAGCGGGAGGTTGGTAATGAGCAGTTCTTC
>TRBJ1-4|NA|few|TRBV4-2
CASSQEARGAGKLFF
TGTGCCAGCAGCCAAGAGGCTCGGGGGGCAGGAAAACTGTTTTTT
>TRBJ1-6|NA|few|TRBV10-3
CAIRAPGAPLHF
TGTGCCATCAGGGCTCCCGGGGCACCCCTCCACTTT
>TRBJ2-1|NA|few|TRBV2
CASSEGDRLGNEQFF
TGTGCCAGCAGTGAGGGAGACAGATTAGGGAATGAGCAGTTCTTC
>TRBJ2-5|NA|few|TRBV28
CASSSLGQSQETQYF
TGTGCCAGCAGTTCCCTTGGACAGTCTCAAGAGACCCAGTACTTC
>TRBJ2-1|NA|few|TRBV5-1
CASSFFLVVSSYNEQFF
TGCGCCAGCAGCTTTTTTTTAGTCGTAAGCTCCTACAATGAGCAGTTCTTC
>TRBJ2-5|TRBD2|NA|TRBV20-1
CSARDGTGTSGGRETQYF
TGCAGTGCTAGGGACGGGACAGGGACTAGCGGAGGAAGGGAGACCCAGTACTTC
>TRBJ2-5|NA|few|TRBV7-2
CASSLGGWDETQYF
TGTGCCAGCAGCTTAGGGGGCTGGGATGAGACCCAGTACTTC
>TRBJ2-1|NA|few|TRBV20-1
CSAWVDSRGYNEQFF
TGCAGTGCTTGGGTAGACAGTAGAGGCTACAATGAGCAGTTCTTC
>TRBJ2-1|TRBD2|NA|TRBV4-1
CASSPQEASGRVWSYNEQFF
TGCGCCAGCAGCCCACAGGAGGCTAGCGGGAGGGTCTGGTCCTACAATGAGCAGTTCTTC
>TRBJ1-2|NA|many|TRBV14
CASSQGAAYGYTF
TGTGCCAGCAGCCAAGGTGCAGCCTATGGCTACACCTTC
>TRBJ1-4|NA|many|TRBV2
CASRVFDEKLFF
TGTGCCAGCAGGGTTTTCGATGAAAAACTGTTTTTT
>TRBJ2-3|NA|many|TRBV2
CASSPLADTQYF
TGTGCCAGCAGTCCCCTAGCGGATACGCAGTATTTT
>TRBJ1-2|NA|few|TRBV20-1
CSASEGPPAGGYTF
TGCAGTGCTAGTGAGGGGCCGCCGGCGGGTGGCTACACCTTC
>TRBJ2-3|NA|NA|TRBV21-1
CASSKLLGTDTQYF
TGTGCCAGCAGCAAACTTCTGGGCACAGATACGCAGTATTTT
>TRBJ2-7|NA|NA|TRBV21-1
CASSKIDYNYEQYF
TGTGCCAGCAGCAAAATCGACTACAACTACGAGCAGTACTTC
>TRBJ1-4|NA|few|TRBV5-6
CASSRGWGSDEKLFF
TGTGCCAGCAGCCGGGGTTGGGGTTCGGATGAAAAACTGTTTTTT
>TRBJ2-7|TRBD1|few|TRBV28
CASSSNGQVRYEQYF
TGTGCCAGCAGTTCCAACGGACAGGTTCGGTACGAGCAGTACTTC
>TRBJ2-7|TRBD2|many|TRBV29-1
CSVEPSGRASYEQYF
TGCAGCGTTGAACCTAGCGGGAGAGCTTCCTACGAGCAGTACTTC
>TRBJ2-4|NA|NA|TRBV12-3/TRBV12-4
CASRPRNLAKNIQYF
TGTGCCAGCAGGCCTAGAAATCTAGCCAAAAACATTCAGTACTTC
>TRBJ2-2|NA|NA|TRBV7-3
CASSPPTADNTGELFF
TGTGCCAGCAGCCCCCCAACAGCAGATAACACCGGGGAGCTGTTTTTT
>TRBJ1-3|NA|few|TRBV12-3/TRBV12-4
CASSLLPLSGNTIYF
TGTGCCAGCAGTTTGTTGCCACTCTCTGGAAACACCATATATTTT
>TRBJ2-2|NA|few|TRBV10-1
CASSDTFAGELFF
TGCGCCAGCAGTGATACCTTTGCAGGGGAGCTGTTTTTT
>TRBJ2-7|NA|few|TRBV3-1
CASSQVQGHEQYF
TGTGCCAGCAGCCAAGTCCAGGGCCACGAGCAGTACTTC
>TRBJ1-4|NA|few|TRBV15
CATSTQETTNEKLFF
TGTGCCACCAGCACACAGGAGACAACTAATGAAAAACTGTTTTTT
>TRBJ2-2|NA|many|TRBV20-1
CSASRSGDNTGELFF
TGCAGTGCTTCACGTAGCGGAGACAACACCGGGGAGCTGTTTTTT
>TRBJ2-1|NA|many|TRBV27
CASSLQGNNEQFF
TGTGCCAGCAGTCTGCAGGGGAACAATGAGCAGTTCTTC
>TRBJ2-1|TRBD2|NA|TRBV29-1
CSVASGVNEQFF
TGCAGCGTTGCTAGCGGGGTAAATGAGCAGTTCTTC
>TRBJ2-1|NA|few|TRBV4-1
CASSQDALYNEQFF
TGCGCCAGCAGCCAAGATGCCCTCTACAATGAGCAGTTCTTC
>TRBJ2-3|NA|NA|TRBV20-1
CSARDVGSTRDTQYF
TGCAGTGCTAGAGATGTCGGCAGTACGAGGGATACGCAGTATTTT
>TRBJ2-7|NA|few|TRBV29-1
CSVDGRGRLEQYF
TGCAGCGTTGACGGCCGGGGGCGGCTCGAGCAGTACTTC
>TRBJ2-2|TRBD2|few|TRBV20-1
CSAREGLAGSGELFF
TGCAGTGCTAGAGAGGGCCTAGCGGGATCTGGGGAGCTGTTTTTT
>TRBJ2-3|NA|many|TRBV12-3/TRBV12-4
CASSHRLPAWDSTGDTQYF
TGTGCCAGCAGCCACCGTCTCCCCGCTTGGGACTCCACGGGAGATACGCAGTATTTT
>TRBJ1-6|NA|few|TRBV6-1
CASRKDVLSHSPLHF
TGTGCCAGCAGGAAGGACGTACTCAGCCATTCACCCCTCCACTTT
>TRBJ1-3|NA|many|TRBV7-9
CASSSSGLSGNTIYF
TGTGCCAGCAGCTCATCAGGGTTATCTGGAAACACCATATATTTT
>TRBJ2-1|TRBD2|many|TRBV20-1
CSAEGTSGQKYNEQFF
TGCAGTGCTGAGGGGACTAGCGGGCAAAAATACAATGAGCAGTTCTTC
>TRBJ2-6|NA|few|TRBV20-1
CSAAQGSGANVLTF
TGCAGTGCTGCTCAGGGATCCGGGGCCAACGTCCTGACTTTC
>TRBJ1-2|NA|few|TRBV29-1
CSVDWGLEYGYTF
TGCAGCGTTGACTGGGGGCTAGAATATGGCTACACCTTC
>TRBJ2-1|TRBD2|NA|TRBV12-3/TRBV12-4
CASRPLGLANEQFF
TGTGCCAGCAGGCCTCTGGGACTAGCGAATGAGCAGTTCTTC
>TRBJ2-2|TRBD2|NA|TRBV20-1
CSASPREGLTGELFF
TGCAGTGCTTCCCCCCGGGAGGGCCTCACCGGGGAGCTGTTTTTT
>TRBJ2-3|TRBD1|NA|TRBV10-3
CAISDGQGQGHTQYF
TGTGCCATCAGTGACGGACAGGGGCAAGGACATACGCAGTATTTT